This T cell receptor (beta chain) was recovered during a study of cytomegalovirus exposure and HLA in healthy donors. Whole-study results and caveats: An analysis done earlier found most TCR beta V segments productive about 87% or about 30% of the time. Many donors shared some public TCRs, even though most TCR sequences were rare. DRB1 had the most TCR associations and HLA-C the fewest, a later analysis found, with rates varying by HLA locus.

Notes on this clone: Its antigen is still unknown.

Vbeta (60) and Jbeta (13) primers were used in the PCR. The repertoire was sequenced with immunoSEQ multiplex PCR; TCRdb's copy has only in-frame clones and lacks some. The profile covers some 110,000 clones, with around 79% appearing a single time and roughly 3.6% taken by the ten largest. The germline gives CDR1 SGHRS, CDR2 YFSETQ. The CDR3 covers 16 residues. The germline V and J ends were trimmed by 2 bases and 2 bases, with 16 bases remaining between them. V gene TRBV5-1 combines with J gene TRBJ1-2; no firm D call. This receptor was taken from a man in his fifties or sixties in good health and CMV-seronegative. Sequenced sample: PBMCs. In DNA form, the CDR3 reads TGCGCCAGCAGCTTCCTATTACGGTCCTTGAACTATGGCTACACCTTC. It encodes CASSFLLRSLNYGYTF.